This TCR beta chain was found in a study of blood T cell repertoires in COVID-19. Study overall: The United States, Italy and Spain supplied acute and convalescent COVID-19 samples.

This table comes from immunoSEQ multiplex PCR, and its TCRdb copy is limited to in-frame clones, with some not included. Of more than 95,000 clones listed, 81% were seen once; the top ten hold less than 45%. The CDR3 consists of 10 residues. Trimming pared 8 bases from V and 8 bases from J, leaving 7 bases between. Germline V lookup: CDR1 SNHLY, CDR2 FYNNEI. The chain recombines TRBV2 with TRBJ2-1; no definite D call. The sample taken for sequencing was peripheral blood. The TCR was taken from a man at least 80 years old with acute or convalescent COVID-19. CDR3 sequence: CASGRDEQFF. In DNA, the CDR3 is TGTGCCAGCGGCCGGGATGAGCAGTTCTTC.